This T cell receptor (beta chain) derives from a study of CD8 T cells in ankylosing spondylitis. This clonotype occurred a few times. Its matching antigen is unknown. Quantitative 5'-RACE with molecular barcodes generated TCR beta libraries. TCRdb used MiXCR to reprocess the 5' RACE reads, holding one entry per CDR3 protein. The data show about 140,000 distinct CDR3 sequences, 6.5% to 8.5% seen once. Germline V gene data show CDR1 as MNHEY and CDR2 as SMNVEV (reference sequence). Trimming removed 2 bases at V and 6 bases at J, with 18 bases between. This CDR3 comprises 16 residues. Study observations and caveats: Blood of patients with ankylosing spondylitis appeared to be characterized by a TCR beta motif of roughly eight highly homologous variants. Matched ankylosing spondylitis synovial fluid reportedly contained a significantly enriched population of disease-linked clones. Disease-linked clones bore a CD8+ phenotype and were relatively rare in peripheral blood.

The TCR originated in a male donor with ankylosing spondylitis. The chain employs TRBV27 and TRBJ2-3; maybe TRBD1 (7 bases). Input material: synovial fluid, either unsorted or a sorted T cell fraction (not recorded which). CDR3 loop: CASSLRRGSGGDTQYF. The CDR3 coding sequence is TGTGCCAGCAGTTTAAGGCGGGGCTCAGGGGGTGATACGCAGTATTTT.